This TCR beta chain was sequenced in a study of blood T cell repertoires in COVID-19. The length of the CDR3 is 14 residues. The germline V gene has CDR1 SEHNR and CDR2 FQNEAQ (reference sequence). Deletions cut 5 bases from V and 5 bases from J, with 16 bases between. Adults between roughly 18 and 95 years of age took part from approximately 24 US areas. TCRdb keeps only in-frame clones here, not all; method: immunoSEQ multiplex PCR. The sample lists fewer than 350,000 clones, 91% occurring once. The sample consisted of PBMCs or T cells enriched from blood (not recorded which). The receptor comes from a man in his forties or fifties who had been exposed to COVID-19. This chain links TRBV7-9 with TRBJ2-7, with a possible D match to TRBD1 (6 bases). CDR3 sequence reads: CASSHRDTKHEQYF. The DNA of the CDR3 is TGTGCCAGCAGCCATCGGGACACCAAGCACGAGCAGTACTTC.